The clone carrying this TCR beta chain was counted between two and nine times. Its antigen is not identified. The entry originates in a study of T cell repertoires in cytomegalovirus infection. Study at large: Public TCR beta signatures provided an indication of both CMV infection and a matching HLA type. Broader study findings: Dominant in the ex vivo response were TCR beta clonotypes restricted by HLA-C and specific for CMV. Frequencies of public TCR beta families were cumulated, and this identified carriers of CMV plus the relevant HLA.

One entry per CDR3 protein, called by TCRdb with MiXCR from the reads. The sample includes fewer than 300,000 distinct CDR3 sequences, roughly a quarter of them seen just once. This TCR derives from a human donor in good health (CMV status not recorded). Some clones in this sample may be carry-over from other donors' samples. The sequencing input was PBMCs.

The CDR3 sequence: CATSQRDVMGKLFF. CDR3 coding DNA: TGTGCCACCAGCCAAAGAGACGTGATGGGAAAACTGTTTTTT. V gene TRBV15 combines with J gene TRBJ1-4, with D uncertain. V shed 5 bases and J shed 10 bases, with 17 bases lying between them. Germline V lookup: CDR1 LNHNV, CDR2 YYDKDF (reference sequence). CDR3 length equals 14 residues.